The present TCR beta chain was sequenced within a study of blood T cell repertoires in COVID-19. The assay was immunoSEQ multiplex PCR, and TCRdb's table has in-frame clones only and misses some. Altogether roughly 300,000 clones are present, approximately 87% being singletons, with the ten largest covering approximately 12%. V gave up 6 bases and J gave up 4 bases; unmatched junction bases: 5. CDR3 length equals 14 residues. In germline, CDR1 is SGHNT, CDR2 YYREEE (reference sequence). This sequence joins TRBV5-4 and TRBJ1-2, with 11 nucleotides matching TRBD1. Sequencing input: peripheral blood. This receptor was taken from a woman aged 25 to 39 with COVID-19, enrolled during active disease. The CDR3: CASIPDRGLYGYTF. CDR3 sequence (DNA): TGTGCCAGCATCCCGGACAGGGGGCTCTATGGCTACACCTTC.